What follows are 21 T cell receptor beta chains derived from one specimen sequenced in a study of T cells in localized non-small cell lung cancer. Here immunoSEQ multiplex PCR was the method, and the copy in TCRdb shows in-frame clones only, minus some. The sample records 50,000 to 60,000 clones, more than 75% being singletons. Here the sequenced sample was PBMCs, taken before any cancer treatment. These receptors came from a female donor with stage II lung adenocarcinoma.

The V call is TRBV9, the J call TRBJ1-1; 7 bases line up with TRBD1. The V and J ends lost 4 bases and 1 base, in that order; junction bases with no gene match: 7. The CDR3 is made up of 15 amino acids. In germline, CDR1 is SGDLS, CDR2 YYNGEE. CDR3 in amino acids: CASSSGGFSNTEAFF. The CDR3 DNA reads TGTGCCAGCAGCTCAGGGGGTTTTTCGAACACTGAAGCTTTCTTT.

The chain couples TRBV4-1 to TRBJ1-2; D gene uncertain. Germline V gives CDR1 MGHRA, CDR2 YSYEKL. CDR3 length: 16 amino acids. The V and J ends lost 1 base and 0 bases respectively, with 12 bases between them. CDR3 protein: CASSQAGLAPNYGYTF. In DNA, the CDR3 is TGCGCCAGCAGCCAAGCAGGACTCGCTCCTAACTATGGCTACACCTTC.

The chain combines TRBV5-1 with TRBJ2-7; 10 nucleotides agree with TRBD2. The V segment lost 0 bases and the J segment 2 bases; nucleotides outside the gene matches: 14. The CDR3 runs to 19 residues. CDR1 is SGHRS, CDR2 YFSETQ, per germline. The CDR3 bases are TGCGCCAGCAGCTTGGTGGCTTCCTTACTAGCGGGAAAGACCTACGAGCAGTACTTC. This encodes CASSLVASLLAGKTYEQYF.

V usage is TRBV5-6 and J usage is TRBJ1-3; perhaps TRBD1 as D (5 bases). CDR3 length: 15 amino acids. Germline CDR1 reads SGHDT; CDR2 reads YYEEEE. V shed 0 bases and J shed 4 bases, with 11 bases lying between them. The CDR3 DNA follows: TGTGCCAGCAGCTTGGGGAGGGGATACGGAAACACCATATATTTT. Translated: CASSLGRGYGNTIYF. Variable domain in full (rest from reference TRBV5-6 and TRBJ1-3): DAGVTQSPTHLIKTRGQQVTLRCSPKSGHDTVSWYQQALGQGPQFIFQYYEEEERQRGNFPDRFSGHQFPNYSSELNVNALLLGDSALYLCASSLGRGYGNTIYFGEGSWLTVV.

The table lists this clone with a few counts. V and J are TRBV10-3 and TRBJ1-6; D gene ambiguous. V gave up 10 bases and J gave up 7 bases, with 11 bases separating them. In germline, CDR1 is ENHRY, CDR2 SYGVKD. The CDR3 has 12 residues. The chain's CDR3 is CASSIRNSPLHF. CDR3 sequence (DNA): TGTGCCAGCTCTATCAGGAATTCACCCCTCCACTTT.

The chain employs TRBV5-1 and TRBJ2-3; TRBD2 agrees at 9 bases. The J segment lost 5 bases and the V segment lost 0 bases, leaving 7 bases of the junction unmatched. This CDR3 has 16 residues. Germline loops: CDR1 SGHRS, CDR2 YFSETQ. CDR3 bases: TGCGCCAGCAGCTTGGGTAGCGGGGGAGCCTTAGATACGCAGTATTTT. Protein sequence: CASSLGSGGALDTQYF.

V is TRBV20-1 and J is TRBJ2-1; D not resolved. V lost 1 base and J 6 bases, leaving 4 bases between the germline ends. There are 11 residues in the CDR3. The germline CDR1 and CDR2 sequences are DFQATT and SNEGSKA (reference sequence). In DNA, the CDR3 is TGCAGTGCTAGAGGATTCAATGAGCAGTTCTTC. This gives the protein CSARGFNEQFF.

The chain uses TRBV5-1 and TRBJ2-5; 9 nucleotides agree with TRBD1. The CDR3 contains 14 residues. The junction had 5 bases not matched to a gene; V was cut back by 4 bases and J by 4 bases. The V gene's germline CDR1 is SGHRS and CDR2 YFSETQ. The CDR3 is CASSPGTGLETQYF. CDR3 nucleotides: TGCGCCAGCAGCCCGGGGACAGGGCTAGAGACCCAGTACTTC. The complete variable domain, with remaining parts taken from reference TRBV5-1 and TRBJ2-5, reads KAGVTQTPRYLIKTRGQQVTLSCSPISGHRSVSWYQQTPGQGLQFLFEYFSETQRNKGNFPGRFSGRQFSNSRSEMNVSTLELGDSALYLCASSPGTGLETQYFGPGTRLLVL.

V is TRBV18 and J is TRBJ1-1; the D is unclear. V dropped 2 bases and J dropped 1 base, with 5 bases sitting between them. Germline V gene lookup returns CDR1 KGHSH and CDR2 LQKENI. The CDR3 has 13 amino acids. CDR3 DNA sequence: TGTGCCAGCTCACCAGAACAGAACACTGAAGCTTTCTTT. Encoded protein: CASSPEQNTEAFF.

The chain is built from TRBV6-5 and TRBJ2-3; D is ambiguous. There are 13 residues in the CDR3. The germline V gene has CDR1 MNHEY and CDR2 SVGAGI. V lost 6 bases and J 2 bases, leaving 9 bases between the germline ends. The DNA of the CDR3 is TGTGCCAGCAGACCTACCCTCACAGATACGCAGTATTTT. This gives the protein CASRPTLTDTQYF.

This chain connects TRBV25-1 to TRBJ1-1, with D unclear. This CDR3 comprises 13 residues. Trimming removed 6 bases from V and 1 base from J, with 9 bases in between. Germline V gene data show CDR1 as MGHDK and CDR2 as SYGVNS. DNA of the CDR3: TGTGCCAGCAGAGTAACAAAGAACACTGAAGCTTTCTTT. Translating it yields CASRVTKNTEAFF. The full variable domain, rest sourced from reference TRBV25-1 and TRBJ1-1, is EADIYQTPRYLVIGTGKKITLECSQTMGHDKMYWYQQDPGMELHLIHYSYGVNSTEKGDLSSESTVSRIRTEHFPLTLESARPSHTSQYLCASRVTKNTEAFFGQGTRLTVV.

The CDR3 reads CASRDGQGWNQPQHF. The CDR3 nucleotides are TGTGCCTCCCGCGATGGACAGGGGTGGAATCAGCCCCAGCATTTT. The V call is TRBV27, the J call TRBJ1-5; 9 positions match TRBD1. CDR3 size: 15 residues. Per germline, CDR1 MNHEY and CDR2 SMNVEV (reference sequence). V lost 11 bases and J lost 4; bases outside the gene matches: 12.

This sequence joins TRBV11-2 and TRBJ1-1, with D unresolved. The CDR3 has 14 amino acids. Germline V gives CDR1 SGHAT, CDR2 FQNNGV. The V gene lost 5 bases and the J gene lost 4 bases, with 14 bases spanning the gap. The CDR3, as DNA: TGTGCCAGCAGCCCCTCGGACGGACTCACTGAAGCTTTCTTT. Its translation: CASSPSDGLTEAFF.

The rearrangement uses TRBV19 and TRBJ1-1; possibly TRBD1 for D (5 bases). V was cut by 1 base and J by 0 bases, with 15 bases left in between. CDR1 LNHDA and CDR2 SQIVND come from the germline V gene (reference sequence). The CDR3 is 17 residues long. For the CDR3, the DNA is TGTGCCAGTAGTATAGGTCGAGGGGCTGAGATGAACACTGAAGCTTTCTTT. Amino acid sequence: CASSIGRGAEMNTEAFF.

CDR3 nucleotides: TGTGCCAGCAGTGAGCCATCGGGACCGAGTAATTCACCCCTCCACTTT. Translating it yields CASSEPSGPSNSPLHF. The chain uses TRBV25-1 and TRBJ1-6; D is possibly TRBD1 (5 bases). V lost 3 bases and J 6 bases, leaving 15 bases between the germline ends. CDR1 MGHDK and CDR2 SYGVNS come from the germline V gene. This CDR3 has 16 amino acids.

J is TRBJ2-1 and V is TRBV19; 7 nucleotides agree with TRBD1. CDR1 and CDR2 from the germline V gene are LNHDA and SQIVND (reference sequence). This CDR3 has 15 amino acids. V gave up 7 bases and J gave up 0 bases; unmatched junction bases: 6. The DNA of the CDR3 is TGTGCCAGTATCCCCCGGACAGGCTCCTACAATGAGCAGTTCTTC. It codes for CASIPRTGSYNEQFF.

This rearrangement joins TRBV2 to TRBJ2-7; 10 bases are shared with TRBD1. CDR1 and CDR2 (germline): SNHLY, FYNNEI. This CDR3 has 16 residues. V was clipped by 7 bases and J by 2 bases; unmatched bases: 11. The CDR3 reads CASTARQGAAPYEQYF. The CDR3 DNA sequence: TGTGCCAGCACCGCACGACAGGGGGCGGCCCCCTACGAGCAGTACTTC.

The V call is TRBV30, the J call TRBJ1-3; D not certain. Germline loops: CDR1 GTSNPN, CDR2 SVGIG (reference sequence). V was trimmed by 6 bases and J by 9 bases, leaving 9 bases between them. CDR3 length equals 10 residues. The CDR3 DNA reads TGTGCCTGCGTCCGTGGCACCATATATTTT. Its translation is CACVRGTIYF.

The chain is built from TRBV9 and TRBJ1-2, with TRBD1 as a possible D gene (6 bases). Germline V gene data show CDR1 as SGDLS and CDR2 as YYNGEE. V dropped 3 bases and J dropped 1 base, with 13 bases sitting between them. The CDR3 totals 15 residues. CDR3 region: CASSDPVQGNYGYTF. Written as DNA, the CDR3 is TGTGCCAGCAGCGACCCCGTACAGGGTAACTATGGCTACACCTTC. Complete variable domain (other parts from reference TRBV9 and TRBJ1-2): DSGVTQTPKHLITATGQRVTLRCSPRSGDLSVYWYQQSLDQGLQFLIQYYNGEERAKGNILERFSAQQFPDLHSELNLSSLELGDSALYFCASSDPVQGNYGYTFGSGTRLTVV.

V usage is TRBV2 and J usage is TRBJ2-6; D perhaps matches TRBD1 (5 bases). CDR1 is SNHLY and CDR2 is FYNNEI in the germline V gene. V lost 2 bases to trimming and J lost 4 bases, with 15 bases between them. CDR3 length: 17 amino acids. The DNA of the CDR3 is TGTGCCAGCAGTGAAACGGCGCAGGGATCGGGGGCCAACGTCCTGACTTTC. It specifies CASSETAQGSGANVLTF.

The chain links TRBV7-6 to TRBJ1-1, with 9 bases matching TRBD1. The V and J ends lost 1 base and 3 bases, in that order; junction bases with no gene match: 6. The germline V gene encodes CDR1 SGHVS and CDR2 FNYEAQ. The CDR3 sequence is 16 residues long. CDR3 protein: CASSLVSWDRDTEAFF. The CDR3 bases are TGTGCCAGCAGCTTAGTCTCCTGGGACAGGGACACTGAAGCTTTCTTT.